This TCR beta chain was retrieved from a study of cytomegalovirus exposure and HLA in healthy donors. The PCR was carried out with 60 Vbeta primers and 13 Jbeta primers. Measured with immunoSEQ multiplex PCR; TCRdb has only the in-frame clones, and not every one. The sample has under 200,000 clones, more than 75% seen once. CDR3 size: 15 residues. The V end was cut by 2 bases, the J end by 5 bases, with 15 bases between. Germline-derived CDR1 and CDR2 are SNHLY and FYNNEI. Material for sequencing was PBMCs. The chain has TRBV2 and TRBJ1-1, with D perhaps matching TRBD1 (5 bases). This receptor was taken from a male donor in good health and CMV-seropositive. The CDR3 region has the DNA TGTGCCAGCAGTGAACCGGGCGCAGGGCAGACTGAAGCTTTCTTT. This translates into CASSEPGAGQTEAFF.